This T cell receptor (beta chain) was documented in a study of shared clonotypes between healthy human individuals. As for the study in general: Donors, aged 18 to 49, were a couple of women and a few men.

Of note for this clone: Its antigen is currently unknown.

General study results and limits: Naive subsets, compared against memory subsets, generally had larger estimated richness values.

This CDR3 is 13 amino acids long. Trimming removed 5 bases from V and 5 bases from J, with 12 bases in between. CDR1 and CDR2 from the germline V gene are SEHNR and FQNEAQ (reference sequence). Study donors comprised healthy, HIV-negative adults devoid of recent acute infection or vaccination. Assay: immunoSEQ multiplex PCR; the TCRdb copy retains only in-frame clones and omits some. The table shows around 2.5 million clones, with roughly 93% occurring only once. The source material was naive CD4+ T cells from PBMCs. Subset denoted: CD45RA+ positively selected. The rearrangement links TRBV7-9 to TRBJ1-1; no clear D. This clonotype was sampled from a man aged 18 to 29 in good health. Some clones in this sample may be carry-over from other donors' samples. CDR3 region: CASSQDGPTEAFF. The CDR3 DNA reads TGTGCCAGCAGCCAAGATGGTCCAACTGAAGCTTTCTTT.